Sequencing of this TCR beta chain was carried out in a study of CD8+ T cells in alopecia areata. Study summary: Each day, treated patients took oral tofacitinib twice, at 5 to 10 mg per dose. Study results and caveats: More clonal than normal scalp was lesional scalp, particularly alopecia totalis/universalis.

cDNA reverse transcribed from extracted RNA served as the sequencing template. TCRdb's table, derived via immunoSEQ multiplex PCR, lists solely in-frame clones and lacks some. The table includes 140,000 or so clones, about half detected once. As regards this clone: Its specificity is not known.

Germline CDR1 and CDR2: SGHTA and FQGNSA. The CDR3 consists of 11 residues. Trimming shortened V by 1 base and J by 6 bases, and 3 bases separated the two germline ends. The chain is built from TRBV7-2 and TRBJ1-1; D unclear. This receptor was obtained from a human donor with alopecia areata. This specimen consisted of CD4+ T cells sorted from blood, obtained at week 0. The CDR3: CASSLVSEAFF. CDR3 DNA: TGTGCCAGCAGCTTAGTATCTGAAGCTTTCTTT.